These T cell receptor beta chains were read from a single sample in a study of T-cell memory formation after mild COVID-19. TCRdb passed the 5' RACE reads through MiXCR, listing each CDR3 protein once. The table shows some 290,000 distinct CDR3 sequences, with roughly 15% occurring only once. Specimen: PBMCs or a T cell subset sorted from them (not recorded which). The receptors originated from a man aged 18 to 35 who had mild COVID-19 (a few samples of this study predate the infection). Cell type and time point are not known. Each CDR3 is given without its conserved first and last residue.

J | V | CDR3
TRBJ1-1 | TRBV28 | ASSSPAVTDTEAF
TRBJ2-3 | TRBV12-3/TRBV12-4 | ASSPPFGVLADTQY
TRBJ2-5 | TRBV9 | ASSVVGGEETQY
TRBJ1-1 | TRBV3-1 | ASSALGTEAF
TRBJ2-1 | TRBV9 | ASSPSGGANNEQF
TRBJ2-5 | TRBV7-9 | ASSFFGGSGGRETQY
TRBJ1-2 | TRBV4-2 | ASSLTGGRQDGYT
TRBJ1-4 | TRBV4-1 | ASSPSYKGNEKLF
TRBJ1-1 | TRBV10-3 | AINALGGSTEAF
TRBJ2-3 | TRBV10-3 | AIAGDRGRTDTQY
TRBJ1-5 | TRBV12-3/TRBV12-4 | ASSPVGASNQPQH
TRBJ2-3 | TRBV21-1 | ASSKGGAPSTDTQY
TRBJ2-3 | TRBV5-1 | ASSSGQFTDTQY
TRBJ2-5 | TRBV29-1 | SVDRTGRRETQY
TRBJ1-1 | TRBV5-1 | ASRRQTGNTEAF
TRBJ2-3 | TRBV6-5 | ASSFGTRRDTQY
TRBJ1-2 | TRBV24-1 | ATSDFIGDRPRTNYGYT
TRBJ2-2 | TRBV10-3 | AIRGTGVAGELF
TRBJ2-2 | TRBV6-2/TRBV6-3 | ASSYGETGELF
TRBJ1-5 | TRBV29-1 | SAQDPNQPQH
TRBJ2-2 | TRBV6-2/TRBV6-3 | ASSSPAARNTGELF
TRBJ2-5 | TRBV5-5 | ASSLPGARETQY
TRBJ2-1 | TRBV5-1 | ASSSKAFGTSSYNEQF
TRBJ2-5 | TRBV27 | ASSFGTGVQETQY
TRBJ2-3 | TRBV3-1 | ASSQEGGADTQY
TRBJ1-6 | TRBV7-2 | ASSSWTGANSPLH
TRBJ1-2 | TRBV11-2 | ASSPAARGYGYT
TRBJ2-7 | TRBV7-9 | ASRPTGEGEQY
TRBJ2-1 | TRBV14 | ASSQDEVVPLDEQF
TRBJ1-2 | TRBV7-9 | ASSLSQGTNYGYT